One and the same sample provided the 13 T cell receptor beta chains below, sequenced in a study of siplizumab effects on memory and regulatory T cells. Sequencing used immunoSEQ multiplex PCR; TCRdb keeps in-frame clones, though not all of them. The sample includes 100,000 or so clones, more than 85% of them seen just once. Sequenced input: CD4+ T cells sorted from blood. All receptors derive from a human donor in good health. Some clones in this sample may be carry-over from other donors' samples.

The chain recombines TRBV7-3 with TRBJ2-7; tentative D call: TRBD2 (5 bases). Germline loops: CDR1 SGHTA, CDR2 FQGTGA. The CDR3 runs 15 residues. V was pared by 1 base and J by 6 bases, with 16 bases between. The CDR3 DNA reads as TGTGCCAGCAGCTTAAACCCGGGATCCACCGCCGAGCAGTACTTC. It specifies CASSLNPGSTAEQYF.

The rearrangement joins TRBV7-9 to TRBJ1-1, with TRBD1 matching over 7 bases. From germline, CDR1 is SEHNR and CDR2 FQNEAQ (reference sequence). The CDR3 totals 15 residues. V shed 4 bases and J 7 bases; nucleotides not matched to a gene: 12. CDR3 amino acids: CASSWYRGEVVEAFF. Written as DNA, the CDR3 is TGTGCCAGCAGCTGGTACAGGGGCGAGGTAGTTGAAGCTTTCTTT. Drawing the rest from reference TRBV7-9 and TRBJ1-1, the complete variable domain is DTGVSQNPRHKITKRGQNVTFRCDPISEHNRLYWYRQTLGQGPEFLTYFQNEAQLEKSRLLSDRFSAERPKGSFSTLEIQRTEQGDSAMYLCASSWYRGEVVEAFFGQGTRLTVV.

The chain employs TRBV18 and TRBJ2-3, with D tentatively TRBD2 (8 bases). V gave up 10 bases and J gave up 3 bases, with 17 bases separating them. The germline V gene encodes CDR1 KGHSH and CDR2 LQKENI. The CDR3 is 14 residues long. Here the CDR3 reads CATAGGLGTDTQYF. For the CDR3, the DNA is TGTGCCACCGCAGGGGGACTAGGAACAGATACGCAGTATTTT.

The V and J genes are TRBV11-2 and TRBJ1-2; TRBD1 might be the D (5 bases). The CDR3 totals 15 residues. Germline assignment: CDR1 SGHAT and CDR2 FQNNGV. V gave up 6 bases and J gave up 2 bases, with 16 bases separating them. Here the CDR3 DNA reads TGTGCCAGCAGACCTGCCCTTTGGGGGAACTATGGCTACACCTTC. It translates to CASRPALWGNYGYTF. Full variable domain (remainder filled in from reference TRBV11-2 and TRBJ1-2): EAGVAQSPRYKIIEKRQSVAFWCNPISGHATLYWYQQILGQGPKLLIQFQNNGVVDDSQLPKDRFSAERLKGVDSTLKIQPAKLEDSAVYLCASRPALWGNYGYTFGSGTRLTVV.

The chain couples TRBV4-1 to TRBJ1-4; TRBD1 matches at 11 bases. CDR1 and CDR2 from the germline V gene are MGHRA and YSYEKL. The CDR3 sequence is 19 residues long. V lost 5 bases, J lost 4 bases, and 15 bases stayed unmatched. For the CDR3, the DNA is TGCGCCAGCAGCTCCTTTACTTCCGGGACAGGGGGAATTAATGAAAAACTGTTTTTT. Protein sequence: CASSSFTSGTGGINEKLFF.

The chain employs TRBV19 and TRBJ2-7, with a weak D call TRBD1 (5 bases). The CDR3 consists of 13 residues. CDR1 is LNHDA and CDR2 is SQIVND in the germline V gene (reference sequence). V lost 3 bases and J lost 13, with 19 bases in between. The CDR3 DNA sequence: TGTGCCAGTAGTATTCGGACAACCGAGGCTCCCTACTTC. It is translated as CASSIRTTEAPYF.

This clone was counted only a few times. The chain joins TRBV28 to TRBJ2-3; 14 bases line up with TRBD2. The length of the CDR3 is 18 residues. J gave up 1 base and V 6 bases, and 9 bases lay outside the gene matches. From germline, CDR1 is MDHEN and CDR2 SYDVKM. This CDR3 is CASRSFGLAGGRTDTQYF. The CDR3 region has the DNA TGTGCCAGCAGATCCTTTGGACTAGCGGGAGGCCGCACAGATACGCAGTATTTT.

This rearrangement joins TRBV18 to TRBJ2-1, with 13 bases matching TRBD2. The CDR3 runs to 16 residues. With 0 bases clipped from V and 4 bases from J, the junction kept 0 bases outside the gene matches. Germline CDR1 reads KGHSH; CDR2 reads LQKENI. This CDR3 is CASSPPTSGRYNEQFF. In DNA, the CDR3 is TGTGCCAGCTCACCACCGACTAGCGGGAGGTACAATGAGCAGTTCTTC.

The chain has TRBV7-9 and TRBJ2-3; the D call may be TRBD1 or TRBD2 (5 bases each). V shed 5 bases and J shed 0 bases, with 18 bases lying between them. The CDR3 is 17 residues long. Germline V gives CDR1 SEHNR, CDR2 FQNEAQ (reference sequence). CDR3: CASSPGTLGFSTDTQYF. The CDR3 region has the DNA TGTGCCAGCAGCCCCGGGACGCTGGGTTTTAGCACAGATACGCAGTATTTT.

The J gene is TRBJ2-5, the V gene TRBV18; D is unresolved. With 2 bases removed from V and 5 bases from J, the gap between germline ends came to 9 bases. This CDR3 has 13 residues. The V gene's germline CDR1 is KGHSH and CDR2 LQKENI. The CDR3 nucleotides read TGTGCCAGCTCACCAGGGGTGCTCGAGACCCAGTACTTC. Translation: CASSPGVLETQYF.

The chain has TRBV11-2 and TRBJ2-5, with D perhaps TRBD1 (5 bases). V lost 1 base, J lost 0 bases, and 12 bases lay in between. The CDR3 has 16 amino acids. Germline lookup yields CDR1 SGHAT and CDR2 FQNNGV. The CDR3 DNA reads TGTGCCAGCAGCTTAGTGGCAGGGCTGTACCAAGAGACCCAGTACTTC. Its translation is CASSLVAGLYQETQYF.

The chain uses TRBV9 and TRBJ2-5; D perhaps matches TRBD1 (6 bases). CDR1 is SGDLS and CDR2 is YYNGEE in the germline V gene. V was pared by 5 bases and J by 2 bases, with 19 bases between. The CDR3 loop spans 16 amino acids. The CDR3 protein is CASRKGHGGQQETQYF. The CDR3 DNA reads as TGTGCCAGCAGGAAGGGACATGGGGGACAACAAGAGACCCAGTACTTC. Variable domain in full (rest from reference TRBV9 and TRBJ2-5): DSGVTQTPKHLITATGQRVTLRCSPRSGDLSVYWYQQSLDQGLQFLIQYYNGEERAKGNILERFSAQQFPDLHSELNLSSLELGDSALYFCASRKGHGGQQETQYFGPGTRLLVL.

The chain is built from TRBV5-6 and TRBJ2-3; 8 positions agree with TRBD1. The CDR3 consists of 16 residues. The trim removed 0 bases at V and 2 bases at J, leaving 5 bases unmatched. CDR1 and CDR2 from the germline V gene are SGHDT and YYEEEE. This CDR3 is CASSLVVRGLTDTQYF. CDR3 bases: TGTGCCAGCAGCTTGGTGGTCAGGGGGCTCACAGATACGCAGTATTTT.